This TCR beta chain was retrieved from a study of control samples from healthy donors and cancer patients. Germline assignment: CDR1 SGHVS and CDR2 FNYEAQ. Trimming removed 4 bases from V and 4 bases from J; junction bases left unmatched: 13. The CDR3 runs to 18 residues. Measured with immunoSEQ multiplex PCR; TCRdb has only the in-frame clones, and not every one. Here the sample spans some 100,000 clones, about nine tenths being singletons. The sequencing input was blood. The TCR was taken from a human donor in good health. The donor label of this sample is uncertain. The J gene is TRBJ2-5, the V gene TRBV7-6, with 12 bases aligning to TRBD2. CDR3 nucleotides: TGTGCCAGCAGCTATAACGCCCTCCTAGCGGGGGGGCGAGAGACCCAGTACTTC. This encodes CASSYNALLAGGRETQYF.